A single T cell receptor (beta chain) is shown here with its context. Its antigen is still unknown. This record comes from a study of OX40 agonist ivuxolimab in advanced cancers. Profiled with immunoSEQ multiplex PCR; TCRdb holds only in-frame clones, not every one. Among tens of thousands of clones, roughly 79% were seen once, and the ten largest hold about 25%. The CDR3 is 13 amino acids. Germline CDR1 and CDR2: SGHTA and FQGTGA. V lost 5 bases, J lost 7 bases, and 15 bases lay in between. Study observations and caveats: Clonal expansion was seen in CD4+ and CD8+ blood T cells by week 6 at 0.1 to 3.0 mg/kg.

This chain links TRBV7-3 with TRBJ2-7, with D possibly called TRBD1 or TRBD2 (5 bases each). This receptor was identified in an adult with an advanced solid tumor such as melanoma, head and neck, liver or kidney cancer. The material was CD4+ or CD8+ T cells sorted from blood, obtained in a trial of the OX40 agonist ivuxolimab. Written as DNA, the CDR3 is TGTGCCAGCAGCCCGGGACCGTTACTGGAGCAGTACTTC. It translates to CASSPGPLLEQYF.